These 21 T cell receptor beta chains originate from one sample sequenced in a study of CD8 T cells in Susac syndrome (dated 2019 in TCRdb). Library preparation was by the immunoSEQ multiplex PCR assay. RNA was extracted with the RNeasy kit and about 0.5 to 1 ug was reverse transcribed using random hexamers. TCRdb passed the public sequencing reads through fastp at Q25 and MiXCR, retaining productive beta sequences. Merged by CDR3 protein, the rows form single entries marked with the most common genes and DNA. A total of roughly 140,000 distinct CDR3 sequences appear in this sample, approximately 94% of them only once. Over 0.2% of the sample lies in the top ten. The sequenced sample was CD8+ T cells from PBMCs. The receptors shown here come from a human donor with multiple sclerosis.

This clonotype was counted between two and nine times. The genes are TRBV14 and TRBJ2-7; D not certain. Deletions cut 0 bases from V and 0 bases from J, with 9 bases between. Germline CDR1 SGHDN, CDR2 FVKESK. The CDR3 is 15 amino acids. This chain's CDR3 is CASSQDRPSSYEQYF. Here the CDR3 DNA reads TGTGCCAGCAGCCAAGATCGACCTTCCTCCTACGAGCAGTACTTC.

The chain has TRBV29-1 and TRBJ1-2; weak D call: TRBD1 (5 bases). The germline V and J ends were trimmed by 7 bases and 5 bases, with 23 bases remaining between them. The CDR3 is 15 residues long. Germline-derived CDR1 and CDR2 are SQVTM and ANQGSEA. The CDR3: CSADPGGGMEYGYTF. The DNA of the CDR3 is TGCAGCGCCGATCCCGGGGGGGGAATGGAATATGGCTACACCTTC.

CDR3: CATSKGNQPQHF. The DNA for the CDR3 is TGTGCCACCAGCAAAGGCAATCAGCCCCAGCATTTT. This chain uses TRBV15 with TRBJ1-5; D is undetermined. The CDR3 has 12 residues. CDR1 and CDR2 from the germline V gene are LNHNV and YYDKDF (reference sequence). V lost 4 bases and J 2 bases, leaving 3 bases between the germline ends.

The gene calls are TRBV27 and TRBJ1-2; 7 nucleotides line up with TRBD1. This CDR3 is built from 15 residues. Per germline, CDR1 MNHEY and CDR2 SMNVEV (reference sequence). The junction had 10 bases not matched to a gene; V was cut back by 5 bases and J by 4 bases. The CDR3 sequence: CASSPLPGTVYGYTF. DNA for the CDR3: TGTGCCAGCAGTCCCCTTCCCGGGACAGTCTATGGCTACACCTTC.

For the CDR3, the DNA is TGTGCCAGCAGCGTAGCAGGGGTCGGGGGAGAGACCCAGTACTTC. Protein sequence: CASSVAGVGGETQYF. The chain recombines TRBV9 with TRBJ2-5; D tentatively fits TRBD1 or TRBD2 (6 bases each). Trimming removed 0 bases at V and 4 bases at J, with 13 bases between. Germline V gene data show CDR1 as SGDLS and CDR2 as YYNGEE. This CDR3 spans 15 amino acids.

This chain connects TRBV28 to TRBJ1-2; D not certain. The ends were cut back, 11 bases at V and 2 bases at J, with 12 bases in the middle. Germline V gene data show CDR1 as MDHEN and CDR2 as SYDVKM. CDR3 length equals 12 residues. In nucleotides, the CDR3 is TGTGCCGTCCTCGGGATAAACTATGGCTACACCTTC. This translates into CAVLGINYGYTF.

V and J are TRBV7-9 and TRBJ1-5; D ambiguous. Germline assignment: CDR1 SEHNR and CDR2 FQNEAQ (reference sequence). This CDR3 has 14 amino acids. Trimming removed 0 bases from V and 4 bases from J, with 7 bases in between. The CDR3 region is CASSLAGLNQPQHF. CDR3 coding DNA: TGTGCCAGCAGCTTAGCGGGGTTGAATCAGCCCCAGCATTTT.

V and J are TRBV6-4 and TRBJ2-2; a weak D match, TRBD1 (6 bases). Looked up from germline, CDR1 is MRHNA and CDR2 is SNTAGT. V lost 6 bases, J lost 7 bases, and 12 bases lay in between. The CDR3 runs 13 residues. This CDR3 is CASSPRDNGELFF. The CDR3 region has the DNA TGTGCCAGCAGCCCTAGGGACAACGGGGAGCTGTTTTTT.

The gene calls are TRBV4-1 and TRBJ2-5, with a possible D match to TRBD1 (6 bases). V gave up 3 bases and J gave up 4 bases, with 21 bases separating them. Germline V gives CDR1 MGHRA, CDR2 YSYEKL. CDR3 length: 17 residues. The CDR3 bases are TGCGCCAGCAGCCAGGGGGCTCAGGGTTCACGGCGAGAGACCCAGTACTTC. Translated: CASSQGAQGSRRETQYF.

The chain links TRBV27 to TRBJ2-7; 8 nucleotides line up with TRBD1. Germline CDR1 and CDR2: MNHEY and SMNVEV (reference sequence). The V gene end was trimmed by 4 bases and the J gene end by 5 bases; junction bases not matched to a gene: 7. The CDR3 runs to 14 residues. The CDR3 DNA follows: TGTGCCAGCAGTTGGCAGGGGGCGCGCAACGAGCAGTACTTC. Translation gives CASSWQGARNEQYF.

The chain uses TRBV30 and TRBJ1-2; D ambiguous. The CDR3 runs 11 residues. Per germline, CDR1 GTSNPN and CDR2 SVGIG (reference sequence). V was pared by 7 bases and J by 5 bases, with 11 bases between. The CDR3 DNA reads as TGTGCCTCCCCCGGATATTATGGCTACACCTTC. Translation: CASPGYYGYTF.

The V call is TRBV20-1, the J call TRBJ1-2; TRBD1 might be the D (5 bases). The germline CDR1 and CDR2 sequences are DFQATT and SNEGSKA (reference sequence). The V end was cut by 0 bases, the J end by 4 bases, with 24 bases between. This CDR3 has 18 amino acids. In DNA, the CDR3 is TGCAGTGCTAGAGAAAGGGACCCATTAAATACATTTGGCTATGGCTACACCTTC. It is translated as CSARERDPLNTFGYGYTF.

This clonotype was detected once. V usage is TRBV20-1 and J usage is TRBJ2-1; D is uncertain. This CDR3 has 10 amino acids. Deletions cut 3 bases from V and 10 bases from J, with 7 bases between. Germline V gives CDR1 DFQATT, CDR2 SNEGSKA (reference sequence). The CDR3 is CSASGREQFF. The CDR3 nucleotides are TGCAGTGCTAGCGGGCGAGAGCAGTTCTTC.

The chain recombines TRBV15 with TRBJ1-6; D is ambiguous. The germline gives CDR1 LNHNV, CDR2 YYDKDF (reference sequence). V was shortened by 9 bases and J by 5 bases, with 14 bases between the two germline ends. The CDR3 is 14 residues long. CDR3 sequence reads: CATGVTENNSPLHF. CDR3 coding DNA: TGTGCCACTGGGGTTACGGAGAATAATTCACCCCTCCACTTT.

In this sample, this clonotype turned up a few times. The chain recombines TRBV13 with TRBJ2-7; D is uncertain. Germline-derived CDR1 and CDR2 are PRHDT and FYEKMQ (reference sequence). Trimming pared 0 bases from V and 0 bases from J, leaving 6 bases between. This CDR3 comprises 14 residues. The CDR3 here is CASSLGRGSYEQYF. The CDR3 nucleotides are TGTGCCAGCAGCTTAGGCCGTGGCTCCTACGAGCAGTACTTC.

The rearrangement joins TRBV9 to TRBJ2-5; no clear D gene. The CDR3 has 14 residues. Between the trimmed V and J ends, which lost 4 bases and 1 base, there was a span of 11 bases. The germline gives CDR1 SGDLS, CDR2 YYNGEE. For the CDR3, the DNA is TGTGCCAGCAGCCCCTCGGCAGTCCAAGAGACCCAGTACTTC. Translating gives CASSPSAVQETQYF.

The CDR3 sequence is CASGPGIAYEQYF. Written as DNA, the CDR3 is TGTGCCAGCGGCCCGGGGATCGCCTACGAGCAGTACTTC. The V and J genes are TRBV27 and TRBJ2-7; D possibly corresponds to TRBD2 (5 bases). V shed 8 bases and J shed 2 bases, with 13 bases lying between them. The CDR3 length is 13 residues. The V gene's germline CDR1 is MNHEY and CDR2 SMNVEV (reference sequence).

The table lists this clonotype with a count of one. The V gene is TRBV6-5, the J gene TRBJ2-1; D possibly corresponds to TRBD1 (6 bases). V dropped 0 bases and J dropped 5 bases, with 11 bases sitting between them. The CDR3 length is 15 residues. Germline V gene data show CDR1 as MNHEY and CDR2 as SVGAGI. This CDR3 is CASSYSGHKNNEQFF. The DNA for the CDR3 is TGTGCCAGCAGTTACTCGGGACACAAGAACAATGAGCAGTTCTTC.

The chain is built from TRBV24-1 and TRBJ2-5, with no clear D. Germline V CDR1 and CDR2: KGHDR, SFDVKD. The CDR3 sequence is 11 residues long. Trimming took off 4 bases at V and 5 bases at J, with 4 bases between the two ends. The chain's CDR3 is CATSEGETQYF. DNA of the CDR3: TGTGCCACCAGTGAGGGGGAGACCCAGTACTTC.

CDR3 region: CASSLSGRDGYTF. The CDR3 coding sequence is TGTGCCAGCAGTTTATCGGGACGAGATGGCTACACCTTC. The V call is TRBV27, the J call TRBJ1-2; D perhaps matches TRBD1 (5 bases). CDR1 is MNHEY, CDR2 SMNVEV, per germline (reference sequence). The CDR3 contains 13 residues. V dropped 0 bases and J dropped 6 bases, with 8 bases sitting between them.

This CDR3 is CASSRQYTGELFF. CDR3 bases: TGTGCCAGCAGCAGACAGTACACCGGGGAGCTGTTTTTT. The V gene is TRBV28, the J gene TRBJ2-2; D perhaps matches TRBD1 (5 bases). This CDR3 comprises 13 residues. The germline gives CDR1 MDHEN, CDR2 SYDVKM. V was clipped by 6 bases and J by 3 bases, with 8 bases between them.